This TCR beta chain was identified during a study of Tregs in tolerant kidney transplant recipients. Germline V CDR1 and CDR2: MGHRA, YSYEKL. Unmatched junction bases numbered 12, after V lost 3 bases and J lost 3 bases. This CDR3 is 18 amino acids long. Sequencing was performed with immunoSEQ multiplex PCR; in TCRdb, only in-frame clones are kept and a portion is missing. Of some 100,000 clones in the sample, about 90% are singletons; the top ten hold less than 0.7%. The sample comprised CD4+ T cells from blood. J is TRBJ2-3 and V is TRBV4-1, with 10 bases identical to TRBD2. The receptor was isolated from a human donor in good health. CDR3 sequence: CASSQELWSSGGTDTQYF. CDR3 DNA sequence: TGCGCCAGCAGCCAGGAGTTATGGTCTAGCGGGGGTACAGATACGCAGTATTTT.